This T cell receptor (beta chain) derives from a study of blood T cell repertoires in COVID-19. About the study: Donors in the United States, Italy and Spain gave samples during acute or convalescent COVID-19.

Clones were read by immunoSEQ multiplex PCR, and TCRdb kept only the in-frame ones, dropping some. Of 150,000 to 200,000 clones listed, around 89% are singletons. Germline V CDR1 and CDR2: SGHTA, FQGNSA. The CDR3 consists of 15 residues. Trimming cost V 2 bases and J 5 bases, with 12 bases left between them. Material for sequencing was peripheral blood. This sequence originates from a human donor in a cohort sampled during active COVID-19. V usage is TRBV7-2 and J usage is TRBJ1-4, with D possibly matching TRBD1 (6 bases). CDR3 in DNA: TGTGCCAGCAGCTTAAATGGGGGGGCCAATGAAAAACTGTTTTTT. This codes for CASSLNGGANEKLFF.